This T cell receptor beta chain derives from a study of blood T cell repertoires in COVID-19. Study background: The study drew acute and convalescent COVID-19 samples from the United States, Italy and Spain.

Sequencing was performed with immunoSEQ multiplex PCR; in TCRdb, only in-frame clones are kept and a portion is missing. The table lists 60,000 to 75,000 clones, roughly three quarters of them singletons. This clone was seen only once. There are 16 residues in the CDR3. V was pared by 4 bases and J by 1 base, with 16 bases between. Germline CDR1 and CDR2: LGHNA and YSLEER. Sequencing was done on a sample of peripheral blood. The source of this sequence is a woman older than 75 with acute or convalescent COVID-19. V and J are TRBV4-3 and TRBJ1-1, with D perhaps TRBD1 (6 bases). The CDR3 sequence: CASSRKTGSANTEAFF. For the CDR3, the DNA is TGCGCCAGCAGCCGAAAAACAGGGTCTGCGAACACTGAAGCTTTCTTT.